The present T cell receptor beta chain was sequenced within a study of CD4 and CD8 cells across lung adenocarcinoma regions. CDR3 length equals 11 residues. Trimming removed 6 bases at V and 9 bases at J, with 9 bases between. Germline CDR1 reads WSHSY; CDR2 reads SAAADI. TCRdb used MiXCR to reprocess the PCR reads, holding one entry per CDR3 protein. The data show roughly 20,000 distinct CDR3 sequences, about 53% seen once. The TCR comes from a female donor with lung adenocarcinoma. The CD4 and CD8 labels of this study may be unreliable. The sample consisted of CD8+ T cells from the center of a lung tumor. V usage is TRBV10-2 and J usage is TRBJ2-1; possible D gene TRBD2, 5 bases. The CDR3 region is CASSVALEQFF. The CDR3 nucleotides are TGCGCCAGCAGCGTAGCGCTTGAGCAGTTCTTC.